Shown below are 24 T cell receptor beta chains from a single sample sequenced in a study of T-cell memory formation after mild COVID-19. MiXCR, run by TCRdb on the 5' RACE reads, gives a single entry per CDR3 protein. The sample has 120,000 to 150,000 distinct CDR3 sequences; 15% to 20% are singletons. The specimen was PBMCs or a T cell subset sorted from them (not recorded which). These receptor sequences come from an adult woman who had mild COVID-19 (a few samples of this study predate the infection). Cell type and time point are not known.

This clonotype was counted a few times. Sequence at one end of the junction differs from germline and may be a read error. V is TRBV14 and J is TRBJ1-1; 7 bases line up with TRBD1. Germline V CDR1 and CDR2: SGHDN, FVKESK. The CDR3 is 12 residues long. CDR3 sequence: CASSQDYRGPHF. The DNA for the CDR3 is TGTGCCAGCAGCCAAGACTACAGGGGCCCGCATTTT.

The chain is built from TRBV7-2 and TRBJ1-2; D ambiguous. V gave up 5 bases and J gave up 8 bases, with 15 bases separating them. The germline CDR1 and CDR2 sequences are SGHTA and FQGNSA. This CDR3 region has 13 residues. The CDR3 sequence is CASSGYSGGGYTF. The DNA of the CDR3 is TGTGCCAGCAGCGGGTACAGTGGAGGAGGCTACACCTTC.

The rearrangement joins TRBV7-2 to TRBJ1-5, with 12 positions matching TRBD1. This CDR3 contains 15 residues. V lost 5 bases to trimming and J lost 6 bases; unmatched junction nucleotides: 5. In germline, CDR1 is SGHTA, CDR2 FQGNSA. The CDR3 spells CASSTGTGGRQPQHF. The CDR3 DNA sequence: TGTGCCAGCAGCACCGGGACAGGGGGCCGTCAGCCCCAGCATTTT.

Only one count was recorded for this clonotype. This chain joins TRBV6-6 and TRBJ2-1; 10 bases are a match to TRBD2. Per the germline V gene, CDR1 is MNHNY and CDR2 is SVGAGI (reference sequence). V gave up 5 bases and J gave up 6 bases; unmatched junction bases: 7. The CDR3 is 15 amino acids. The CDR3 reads CASSQAGGKGNEQFF. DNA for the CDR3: TGTGCCAGCAGTCAAGCGGGAGGGAAGGGCAATGAGCAGTTCTTC.

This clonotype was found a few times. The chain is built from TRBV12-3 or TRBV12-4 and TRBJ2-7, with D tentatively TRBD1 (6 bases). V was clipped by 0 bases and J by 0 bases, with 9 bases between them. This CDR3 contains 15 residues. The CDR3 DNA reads TGTGCCAGCAGTTTAGCAGGACAGAACTCCTACGAGCAGTACTTC. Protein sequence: CASSLAGQNSYEQYF.

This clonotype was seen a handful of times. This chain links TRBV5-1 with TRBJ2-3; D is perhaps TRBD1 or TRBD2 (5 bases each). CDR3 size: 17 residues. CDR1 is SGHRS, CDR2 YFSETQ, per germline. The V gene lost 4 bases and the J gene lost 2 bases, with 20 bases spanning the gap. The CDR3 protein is CASSGGRLPSFTDTQYF. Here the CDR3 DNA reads TGCGCCAGCAGCGGGGGACGGCTCCCCAGTTTCACAGATACGCAGTATTTT.

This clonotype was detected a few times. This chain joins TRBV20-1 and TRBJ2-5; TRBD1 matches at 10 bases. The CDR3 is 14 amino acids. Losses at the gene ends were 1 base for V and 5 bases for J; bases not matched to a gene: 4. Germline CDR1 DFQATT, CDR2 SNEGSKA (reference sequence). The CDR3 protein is CSARGTGGSETQYF. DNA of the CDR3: TGCAGTGCTAGAGGGACAGGGGGAAGCGAGACCCAGTACTTC.

For the CDR3, the DNA is TGTGCCAGCAGCTGGACAGGGGGGCCCGACAATGAGCAGTTCTTC. It yields the protein CASSWTGGPDNEQFF. The rearrangement joins TRBV5-6 to TRBJ2-1, with TRBD1 matching 10 bases. The ends lost 3 bases at V and 5 bases at J; junction bases unmatched: 5. Per the germline V gene, CDR1 is SGHDT and CDR2 is YYEEEE. The CDR3 is 15 amino acids.

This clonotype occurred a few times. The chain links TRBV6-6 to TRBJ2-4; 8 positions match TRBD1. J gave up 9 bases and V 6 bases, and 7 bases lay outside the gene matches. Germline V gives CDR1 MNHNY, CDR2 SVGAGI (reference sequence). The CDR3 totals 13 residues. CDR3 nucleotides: TGTGCCAGCAGCTCCGGGACAGGACGCATTCAGTACTTC. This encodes CASSSGTGRIQYF.

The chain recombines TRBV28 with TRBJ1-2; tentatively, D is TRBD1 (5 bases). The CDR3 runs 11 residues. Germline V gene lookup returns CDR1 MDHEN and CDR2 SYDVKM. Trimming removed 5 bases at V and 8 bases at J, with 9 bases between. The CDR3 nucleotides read TGTGCCAGCAGTCTTAAGGGGGGCTACACCTTC. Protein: CASSLKGGYTF.

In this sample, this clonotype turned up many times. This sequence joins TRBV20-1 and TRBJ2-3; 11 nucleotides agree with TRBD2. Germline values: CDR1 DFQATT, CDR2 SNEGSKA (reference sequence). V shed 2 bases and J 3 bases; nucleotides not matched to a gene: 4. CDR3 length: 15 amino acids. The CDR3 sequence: CSARPTSGRTDTQYF. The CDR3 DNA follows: TGCAGTGCTAGACCCACTAGCGGGAGAACAGATACGCAGTATTTT.

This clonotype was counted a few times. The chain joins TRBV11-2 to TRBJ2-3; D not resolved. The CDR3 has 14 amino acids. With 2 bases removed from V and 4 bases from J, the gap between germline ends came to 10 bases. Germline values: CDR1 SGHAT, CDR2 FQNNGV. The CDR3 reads CASSLRRSPDTQYF. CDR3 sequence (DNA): TGTGCCAGCAGCTTACGAAGATCTCCAGATACGCAGTATTTT.

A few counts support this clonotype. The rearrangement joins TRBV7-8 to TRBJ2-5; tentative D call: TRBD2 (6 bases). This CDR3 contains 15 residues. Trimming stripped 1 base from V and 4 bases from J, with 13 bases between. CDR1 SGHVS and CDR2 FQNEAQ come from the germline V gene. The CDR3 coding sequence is TGTGCCAGCAGCTTAGAACTAGCCGGGGGAGAGACCCAGTACTTC. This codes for CASSLELAGGETQYF.

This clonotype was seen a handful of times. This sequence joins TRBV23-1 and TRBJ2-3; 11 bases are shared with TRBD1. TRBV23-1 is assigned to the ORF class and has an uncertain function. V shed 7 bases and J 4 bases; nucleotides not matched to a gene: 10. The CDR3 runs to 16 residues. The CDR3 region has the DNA TGCGCCAGCACCAGAGGACAGGGGGCCTGTGCAGATACGCAGTATTTT. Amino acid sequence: CASTRGQGACADTQYF.

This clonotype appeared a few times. The CDR3 coding sequence is TGTGCCAGCAGTCACTACGCGAGGGGGATCTACGAGCAGTACTTC. Its protein product is CASSHYARGIYEQYF. The chain combines TRBV6-6 with TRBJ2-7; maybe TRBD1 (6 bases). Trimming pared 5 bases from V and 3 bases from J, leaving 17 bases between. The germline V gene has CDR1 MNHNY and CDR2 SVGAGI (reference sequence). This CDR3 is 15 amino acids long.

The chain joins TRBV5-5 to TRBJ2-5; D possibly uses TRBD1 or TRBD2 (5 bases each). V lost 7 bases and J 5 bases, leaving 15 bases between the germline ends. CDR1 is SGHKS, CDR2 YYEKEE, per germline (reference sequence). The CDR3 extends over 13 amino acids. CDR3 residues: CASALVGVETQYF. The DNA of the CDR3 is TGTGCCAGCGCATTAGTGGGGGTGGAGACCCAGTACTTC.

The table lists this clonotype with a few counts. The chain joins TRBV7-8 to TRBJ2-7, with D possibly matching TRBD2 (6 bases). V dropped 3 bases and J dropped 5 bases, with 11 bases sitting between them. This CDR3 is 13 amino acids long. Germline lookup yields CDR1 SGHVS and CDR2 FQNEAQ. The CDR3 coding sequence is TGTGCCAGCAGCTTGGACTACACCGACGAGCAGTACTTC. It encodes CASSLDYTDEQYF.

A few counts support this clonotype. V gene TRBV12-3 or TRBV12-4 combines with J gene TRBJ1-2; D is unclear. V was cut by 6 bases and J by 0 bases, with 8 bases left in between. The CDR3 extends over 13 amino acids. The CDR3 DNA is TGTGCCAGCAGAGGAGGAGCTAACTATGGCTACACCTTC. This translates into CASRGGANYGYTF.

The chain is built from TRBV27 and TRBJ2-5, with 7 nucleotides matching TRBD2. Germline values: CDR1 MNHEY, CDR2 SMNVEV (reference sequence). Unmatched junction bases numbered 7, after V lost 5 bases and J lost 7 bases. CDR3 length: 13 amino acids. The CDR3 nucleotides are TGTGCCAGCAGTCCGGGGGGAGGTCGGACCCAGTACTTC. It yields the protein CASSPGGGRTQYF.

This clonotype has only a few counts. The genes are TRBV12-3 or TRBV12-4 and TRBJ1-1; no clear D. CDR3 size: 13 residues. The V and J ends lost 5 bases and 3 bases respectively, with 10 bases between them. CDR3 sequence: CASSPPPYTEAFF. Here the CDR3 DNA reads TGTGCCAGCAGTCCCCCCCCGTACACTGAAGCTTTCTTT.

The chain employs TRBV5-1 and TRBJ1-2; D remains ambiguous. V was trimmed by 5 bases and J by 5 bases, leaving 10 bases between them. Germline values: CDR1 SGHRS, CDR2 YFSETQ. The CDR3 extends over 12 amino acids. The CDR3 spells CASSSSGYGYTF. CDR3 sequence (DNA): TGCGCCAGCAGTTCATCAGGATATGGCTACACCTTC.

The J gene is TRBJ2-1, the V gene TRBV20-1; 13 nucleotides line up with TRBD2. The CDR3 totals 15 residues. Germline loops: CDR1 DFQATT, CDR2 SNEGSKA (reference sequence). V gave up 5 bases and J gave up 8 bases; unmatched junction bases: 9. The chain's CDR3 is CSARRTSGRSDEQFF. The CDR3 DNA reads TGCAGTGCTCGTCGGACTAGCGGGAGAAGCGATGAGCAGTTCTTC.

The CDR3 DNA reads TGTGCCAGTAGTATCGGCCGGGCCCAGCCCCAGCATTTT. This translates into CASSIGRAQPQHF. The rearrangement uses TRBV19 and TRBJ1-5; D not certain. Between the trimmed V and J ends, which lost 3 bases and 7 bases, there was a span of 10 bases. The length of the CDR3 is 13 residues. The germline gives CDR1 LNHDA, CDR2 SQIVND (reference sequence).

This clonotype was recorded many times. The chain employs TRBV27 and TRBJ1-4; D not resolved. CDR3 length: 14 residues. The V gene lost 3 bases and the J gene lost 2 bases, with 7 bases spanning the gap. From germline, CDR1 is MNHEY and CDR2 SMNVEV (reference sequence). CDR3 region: CASSFSGTNEKLFF. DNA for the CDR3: TGTGCCAGCAGTTTCTCCGGGACTAATGAAAAACTGTTTTTT. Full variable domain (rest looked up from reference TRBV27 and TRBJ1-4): EAQVTQNPRYLITVTGKKLTVTCSQNMNHEYMSWYRQDPGLGLRQIYYSMNVEVTDKGDVPEGYKVSRKEKRNFPLILESPSPNQTSLYFCASSFSGTNEKLFFGSGTQLSVL.